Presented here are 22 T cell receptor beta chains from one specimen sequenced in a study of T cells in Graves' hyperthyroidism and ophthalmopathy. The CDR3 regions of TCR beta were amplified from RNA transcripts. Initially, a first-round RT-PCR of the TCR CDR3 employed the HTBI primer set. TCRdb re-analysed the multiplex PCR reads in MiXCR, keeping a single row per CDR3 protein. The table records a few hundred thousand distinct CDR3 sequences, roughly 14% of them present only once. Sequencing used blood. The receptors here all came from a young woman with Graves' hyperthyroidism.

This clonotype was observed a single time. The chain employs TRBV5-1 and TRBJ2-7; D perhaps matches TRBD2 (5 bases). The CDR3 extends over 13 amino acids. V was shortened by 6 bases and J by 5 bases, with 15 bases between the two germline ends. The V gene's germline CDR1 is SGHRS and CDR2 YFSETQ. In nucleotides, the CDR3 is TGCGCCAGCATGGGGATGTCGGGGAACGAGCAGTACTTC. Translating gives CASMGMSGNEQYF. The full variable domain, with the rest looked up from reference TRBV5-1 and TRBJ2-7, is KAGVTQTPRYLIKTRGQQVTLSCSPISGHRSVSWYQQTPGQGLQFLFEYFSETQRNKGNFPGRFSGRQFSNSRSEMNVSTLELGDSALYLCASMGMSGNEQYFGPGTRLTVT.

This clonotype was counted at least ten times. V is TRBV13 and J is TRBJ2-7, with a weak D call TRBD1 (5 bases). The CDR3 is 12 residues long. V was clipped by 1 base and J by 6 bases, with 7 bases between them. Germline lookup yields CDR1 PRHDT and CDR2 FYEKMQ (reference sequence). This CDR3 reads CASSLAQVEQYF. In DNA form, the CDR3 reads TGTGCCAGCAGCTTAGCACAGGTCGAGCAGTACTTC.

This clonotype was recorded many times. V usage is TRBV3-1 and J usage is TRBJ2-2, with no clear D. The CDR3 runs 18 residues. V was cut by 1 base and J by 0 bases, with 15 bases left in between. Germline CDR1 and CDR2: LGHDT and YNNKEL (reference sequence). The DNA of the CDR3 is TGTGCCAGCAGCCAAGGTACCCCGTCTATGTCGAACACCGGGGAGCTGTTTTTT. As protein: CASSQGTPSMSNTGELFF. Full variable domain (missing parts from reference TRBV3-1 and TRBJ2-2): DTAVSQTPKYLVTQMGNDKSIKCEQNLGHDTMYWYKQDSKKFLKIMFSYNNKELIINETVPNRFSPKSPDKAHLNLHINSLELGDSAVYFCASSQGTPSMSNTGELFFGEGSRLTVL.

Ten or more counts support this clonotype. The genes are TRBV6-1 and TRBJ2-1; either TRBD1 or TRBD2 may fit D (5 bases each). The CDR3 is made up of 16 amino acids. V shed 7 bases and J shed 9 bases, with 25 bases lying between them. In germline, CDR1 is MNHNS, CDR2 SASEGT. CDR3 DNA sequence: TGTGCCAGCAAAGGTTGGGAGTGGCGGACCCAGGGTGAGCAGTTCTTC. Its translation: CASKGWEWRTQGEQFF.

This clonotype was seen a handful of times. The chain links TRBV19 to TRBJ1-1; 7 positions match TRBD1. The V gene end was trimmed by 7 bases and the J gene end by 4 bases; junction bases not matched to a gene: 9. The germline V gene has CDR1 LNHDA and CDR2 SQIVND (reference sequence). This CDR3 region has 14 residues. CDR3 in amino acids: CASTTGEGRTEAFF. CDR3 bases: TGTGCCAGTACCACAGGGGAGGGCCGCACTGAAGCTTTCTTT.

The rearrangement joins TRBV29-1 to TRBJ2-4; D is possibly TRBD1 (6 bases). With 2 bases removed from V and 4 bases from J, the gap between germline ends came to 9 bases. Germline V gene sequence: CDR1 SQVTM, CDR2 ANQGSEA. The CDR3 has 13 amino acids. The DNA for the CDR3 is TGCAGCGTTGAAAGGGACAATAAAAACATTCAGTACTTC. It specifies CSVERDNKNIQYF.

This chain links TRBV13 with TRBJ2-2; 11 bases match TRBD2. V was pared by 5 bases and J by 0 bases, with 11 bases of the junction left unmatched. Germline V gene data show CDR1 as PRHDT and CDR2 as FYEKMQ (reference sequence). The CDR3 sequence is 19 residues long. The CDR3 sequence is CASSQIKTSGDPNTGELFF. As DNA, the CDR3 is TGTGCCAGCAGCCAAATAAAGACTAGCGGGGACCCGAACACCGGGGAGCTGTTTTTT.

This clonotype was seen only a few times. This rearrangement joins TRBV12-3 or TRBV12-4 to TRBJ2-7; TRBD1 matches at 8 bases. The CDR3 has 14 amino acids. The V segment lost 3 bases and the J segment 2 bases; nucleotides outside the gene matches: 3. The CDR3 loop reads CASSFGDRTYEQYF. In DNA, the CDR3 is TGTGCCAGCAGTTTTGGGGACAGGACCTACGAGCAGTACTTC.

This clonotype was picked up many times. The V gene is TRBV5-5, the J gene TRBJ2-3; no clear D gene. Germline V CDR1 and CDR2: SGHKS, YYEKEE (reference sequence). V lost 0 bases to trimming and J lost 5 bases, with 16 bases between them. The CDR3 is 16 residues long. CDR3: CASSLVRSFSQDTQYF. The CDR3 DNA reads TGTGCCAGCAGCTTGGTCCGGAGCTTTAGTCAAGATACGCAGTATTTT.

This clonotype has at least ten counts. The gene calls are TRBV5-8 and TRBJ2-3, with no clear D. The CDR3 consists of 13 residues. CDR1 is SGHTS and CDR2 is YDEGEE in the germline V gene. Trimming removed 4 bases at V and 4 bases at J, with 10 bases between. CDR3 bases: TGTGCCAGCAGCAACCCGACCGCAGATACGCAGTATTTT. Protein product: CASSNPTADTQYF.

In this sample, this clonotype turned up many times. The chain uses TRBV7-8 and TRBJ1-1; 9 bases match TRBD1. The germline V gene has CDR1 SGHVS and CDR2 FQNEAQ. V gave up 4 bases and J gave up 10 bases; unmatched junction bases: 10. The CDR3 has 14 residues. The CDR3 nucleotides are TGTGCCAGCAGCTCAGGGGACAGGGATGGGAGAGCTTTCTTT. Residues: CASSSGDRDGRAFF.

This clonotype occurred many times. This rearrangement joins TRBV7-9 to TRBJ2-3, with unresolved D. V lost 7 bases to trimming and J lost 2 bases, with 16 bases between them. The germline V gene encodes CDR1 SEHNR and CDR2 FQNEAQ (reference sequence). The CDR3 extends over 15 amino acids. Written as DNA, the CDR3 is TGTGCCAGCACCCCTAAACTCAACCCCACAGATACGCAGTATTTT. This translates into CASTPKLNPTDTQYF.

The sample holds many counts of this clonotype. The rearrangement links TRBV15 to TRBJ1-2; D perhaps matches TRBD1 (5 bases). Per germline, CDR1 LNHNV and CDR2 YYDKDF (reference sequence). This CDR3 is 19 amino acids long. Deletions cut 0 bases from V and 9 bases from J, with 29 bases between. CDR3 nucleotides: TGTGCCACCAGCAGAGATTCCGCATTGGGGACCACAGCCCAAGTAAGCTACACCTTC. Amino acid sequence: CATSRDSALGTTAQVSYTF.

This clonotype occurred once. CDR3: CASSPGGRNNEQFF. DNA of the CDR3: TGTGCCAGCAGCCCGGGCGGGAGGAACAATGAGCAGTTCTTC. The V call is TRBV5-5, the J call TRBJ2-1; the match to TRBD2 covers 8 bases. The CDR3 runs to 14 residues. Germline loops: CDR1 SGHKS, CDR2 YYEKEE (reference sequence). Trimming at V came to 4 bases and at J to 5 bases, leaving 5 bases not matched to a gene.

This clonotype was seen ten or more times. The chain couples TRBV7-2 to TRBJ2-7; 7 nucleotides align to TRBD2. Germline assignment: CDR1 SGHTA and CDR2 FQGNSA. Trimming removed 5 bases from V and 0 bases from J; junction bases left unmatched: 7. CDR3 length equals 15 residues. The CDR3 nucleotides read TGTGCCAGCAGCCTCTGGGGAGGGAGCTCCTACGAGCAGTACTTC. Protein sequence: CASSLWGGSSYEQYF.

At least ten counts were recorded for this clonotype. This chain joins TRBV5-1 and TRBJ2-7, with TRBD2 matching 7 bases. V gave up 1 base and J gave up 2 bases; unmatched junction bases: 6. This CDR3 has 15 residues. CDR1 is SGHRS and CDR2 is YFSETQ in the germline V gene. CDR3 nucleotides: TGCGCCAGCAGCTTGCCTAGCGGAAATACCTACGAGCAGTACTTC. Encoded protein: CASSLPSGNTYEQYF.

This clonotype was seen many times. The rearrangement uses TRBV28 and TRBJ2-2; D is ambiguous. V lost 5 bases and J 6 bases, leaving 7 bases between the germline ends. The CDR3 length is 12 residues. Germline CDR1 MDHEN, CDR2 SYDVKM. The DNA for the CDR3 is TGTGCCAGCAGTCCCTCCCCCGGGGAGCTGTTTTTT. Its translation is CASSPSPGELFF.

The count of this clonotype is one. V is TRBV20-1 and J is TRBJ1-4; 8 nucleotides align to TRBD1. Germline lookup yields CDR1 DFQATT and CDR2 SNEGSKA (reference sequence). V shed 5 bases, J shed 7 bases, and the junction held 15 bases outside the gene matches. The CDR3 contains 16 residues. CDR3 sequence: CSAPNAIGTGVEKLFF. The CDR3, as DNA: TGCAGTGCTCCTAATGCAATTGGGACAGGAGTTGAAAAACTGTTTTTT.

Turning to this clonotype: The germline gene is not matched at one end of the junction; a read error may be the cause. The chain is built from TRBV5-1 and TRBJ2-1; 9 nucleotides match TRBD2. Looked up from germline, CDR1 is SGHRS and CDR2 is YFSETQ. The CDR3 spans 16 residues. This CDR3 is CTSSLVASGVGNEQFF. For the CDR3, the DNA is TGCACCAGCAGCTTGGTGGCTAGCGGGGTAGGTAATGAGCAGTTCTTC.

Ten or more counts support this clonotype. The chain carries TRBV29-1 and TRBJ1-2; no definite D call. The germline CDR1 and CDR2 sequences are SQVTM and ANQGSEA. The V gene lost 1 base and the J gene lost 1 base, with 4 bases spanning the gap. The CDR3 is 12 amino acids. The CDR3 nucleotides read TGCAGCGTTGAAGGCAGTAACTATGGCTACACCTTC. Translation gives CSVEGSNYGYTF.

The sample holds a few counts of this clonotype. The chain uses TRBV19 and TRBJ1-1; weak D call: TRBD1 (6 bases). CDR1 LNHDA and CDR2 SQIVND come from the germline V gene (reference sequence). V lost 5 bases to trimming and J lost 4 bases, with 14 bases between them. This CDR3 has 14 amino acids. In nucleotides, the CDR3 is TGTGCCAGTAGTCCGGGCCTGACAGGCACTGAAGCTTTCTTT. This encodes CASSPGLTGTEAFF.

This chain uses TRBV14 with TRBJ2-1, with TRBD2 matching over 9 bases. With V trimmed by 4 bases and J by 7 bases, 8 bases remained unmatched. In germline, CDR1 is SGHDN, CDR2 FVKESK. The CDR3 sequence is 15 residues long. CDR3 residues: CASSPTGLARNEQFF. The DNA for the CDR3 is TGTGCCAGCAGCCCCACGGGACTAGCTCGAAATGAGCAGTTCTTC.